This T cell receptor beta chain was recovered during a study of CD8+CD57+ T cells in acquired aplastic anemia. Findings and caveats of the study: The same twenty-nine CD8+ CDR3 sequences occurred in patients and in controls.

This clonotype showed up many times. Its antigen is not known. Genomic DNA constituted the template upon which TCR beta VDJ and CDR3 profiling was performed. TCRdb re-derived calls from the reads in MiXCR, one entry per CDR3 protein. The data contain some 140,000 distinct CDR3 sequences, roughly 40% of them singletons. Germline values: CDR1 SEHNR, CDR2 FQNEAQ (reference sequence). This CDR3 comprises 15 residues. Trimming removed 10 bases from V and 4 bases from J, with 22 bases in between. The clonotype comes from a human donor in good health, serving as a control. The material sequenced was sorted CD4+, CD8+, or CD8+CD57+ T cells (not recorded which) from PBMCs. The chain links TRBV7-9 to TRBJ1-1; D gene uncertain. Here the CDR3 DNA reads TGTGCCACCCAACTCAACAGCGTCGCGGGCACTGAAGCTTTCTTT. Encoded protein: CATQLNSVAGTEAFF.